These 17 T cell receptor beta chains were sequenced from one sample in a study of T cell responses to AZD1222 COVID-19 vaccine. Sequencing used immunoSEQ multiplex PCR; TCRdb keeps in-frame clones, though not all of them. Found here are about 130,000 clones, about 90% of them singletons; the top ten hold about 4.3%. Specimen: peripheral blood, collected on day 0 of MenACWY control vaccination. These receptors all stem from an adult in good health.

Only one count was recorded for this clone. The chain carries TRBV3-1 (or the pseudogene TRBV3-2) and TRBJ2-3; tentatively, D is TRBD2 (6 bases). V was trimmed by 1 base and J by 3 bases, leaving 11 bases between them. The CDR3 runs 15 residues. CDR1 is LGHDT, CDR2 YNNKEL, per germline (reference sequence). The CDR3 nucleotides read TGTGCCAGCAGCCAAGGGCCAGGGAGGACAGATACGCAGTATTTT. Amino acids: CASSQGPGRTDTQYF.

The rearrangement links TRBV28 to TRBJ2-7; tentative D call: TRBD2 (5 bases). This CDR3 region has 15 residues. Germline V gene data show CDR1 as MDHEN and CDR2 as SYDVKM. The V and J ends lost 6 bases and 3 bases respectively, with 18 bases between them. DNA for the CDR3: TGTGCCAGCAGCCCCTGGCGGGTTGGGCTCTACGAGCAGTACTTC. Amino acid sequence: CASSPWRVGLYEQYF.

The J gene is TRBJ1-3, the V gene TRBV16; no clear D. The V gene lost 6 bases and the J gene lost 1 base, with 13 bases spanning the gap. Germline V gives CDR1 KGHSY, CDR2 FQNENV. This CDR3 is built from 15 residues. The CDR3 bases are TGTGCCAGCAGTCTAATACCGGGTTCTGGAAACACCATATATTTT. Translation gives CASSLIPGSGNTIYF.

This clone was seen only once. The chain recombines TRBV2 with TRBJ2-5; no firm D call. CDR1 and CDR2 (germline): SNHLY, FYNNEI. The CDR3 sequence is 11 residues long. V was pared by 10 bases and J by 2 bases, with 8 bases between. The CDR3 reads CAIISQETQYF. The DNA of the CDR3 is TGTGCCATCATATCTCAAGAGACCCAGTACTTC. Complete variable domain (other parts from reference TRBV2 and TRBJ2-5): EPEVTQTPSHQVTQMGQEVILRCVPISNHLYFYWYRQILGQKVEFLVSFYNNEISEKSEIFDDQFSVERPDGSNFTLKIRSTKLEDSAMYFCAIISQETQYFGPGTRLLVL.

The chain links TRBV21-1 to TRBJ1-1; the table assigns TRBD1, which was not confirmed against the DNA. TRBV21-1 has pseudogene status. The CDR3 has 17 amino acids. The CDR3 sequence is CASSKGNRPNMNTEAFF. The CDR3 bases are TGTGCCAGCAGCAAAGGTAACAGGCCCAATATGAACACTGAAGCTTTCTTT.

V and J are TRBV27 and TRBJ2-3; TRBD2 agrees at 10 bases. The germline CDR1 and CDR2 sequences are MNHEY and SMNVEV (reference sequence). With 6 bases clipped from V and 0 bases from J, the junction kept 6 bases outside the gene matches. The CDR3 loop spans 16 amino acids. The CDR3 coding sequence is TGTGCCAGCAGGATATCTAGCGGGGGAAGCACAGATACGCAGTATTTT. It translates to CASRISSGGSTDTQYF.

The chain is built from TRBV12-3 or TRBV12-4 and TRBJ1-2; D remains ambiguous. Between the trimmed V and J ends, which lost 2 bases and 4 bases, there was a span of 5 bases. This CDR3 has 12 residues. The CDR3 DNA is TGTGCCAGCAGTTTATGGTCCTATGGCTACACCTTC. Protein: CASSLWSYGYTF.

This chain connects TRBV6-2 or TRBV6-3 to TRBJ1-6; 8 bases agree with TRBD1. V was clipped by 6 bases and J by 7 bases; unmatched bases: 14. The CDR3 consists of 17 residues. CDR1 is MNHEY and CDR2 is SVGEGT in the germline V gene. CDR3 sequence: CASSQADRVGRNSPLHF. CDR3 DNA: TGTGCCAGCAGCCAGGCGGACAGGGTAGGAAGAAATTCACCCCTCCACTTT.

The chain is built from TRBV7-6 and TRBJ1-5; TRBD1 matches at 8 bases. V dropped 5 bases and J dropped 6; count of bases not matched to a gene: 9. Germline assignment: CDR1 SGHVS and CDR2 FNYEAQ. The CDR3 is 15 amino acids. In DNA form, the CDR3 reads TGTGCCAGCAGCCCCAGGACAGGGTGGAGTCAGCCCCAGCATTTT. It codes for CASSPRTGWSQPQHF.

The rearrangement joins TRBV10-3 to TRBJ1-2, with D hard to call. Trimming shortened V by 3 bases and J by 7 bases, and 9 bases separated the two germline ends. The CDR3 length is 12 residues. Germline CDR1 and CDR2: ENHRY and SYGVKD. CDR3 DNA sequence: TGTGCCATCAGTGATAGGGATCCTGGCTACACCTTC. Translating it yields CAISDRDPGYTF.

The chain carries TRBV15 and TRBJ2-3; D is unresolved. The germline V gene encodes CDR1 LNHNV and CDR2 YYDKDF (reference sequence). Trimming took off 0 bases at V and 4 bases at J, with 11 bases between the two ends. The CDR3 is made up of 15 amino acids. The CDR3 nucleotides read TGTGCCACCAGCAGAGATGCAGGAAGCCCAGATACGCAGTATTTT. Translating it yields CATSRDAGSPDTQYF.

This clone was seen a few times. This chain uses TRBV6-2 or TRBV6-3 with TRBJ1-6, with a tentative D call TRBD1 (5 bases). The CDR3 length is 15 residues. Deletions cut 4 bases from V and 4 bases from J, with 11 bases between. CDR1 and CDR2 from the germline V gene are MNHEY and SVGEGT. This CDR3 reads CASSWSAGYNSPLHF. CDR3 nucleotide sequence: TGTGCCAGCAGTTGGTCCGCAGGGTATAATTCACCCCTCCACTTT.

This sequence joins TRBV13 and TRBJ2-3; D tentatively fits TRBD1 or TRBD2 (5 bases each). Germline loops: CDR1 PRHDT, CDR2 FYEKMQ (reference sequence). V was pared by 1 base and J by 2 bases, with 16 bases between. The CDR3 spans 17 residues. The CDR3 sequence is CASSLAESGRSTDTQYF. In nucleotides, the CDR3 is TGTGCCAGCAGCTTAGCCGAGTCGGGACGCTCCACAGATACGCAGTATTTT.

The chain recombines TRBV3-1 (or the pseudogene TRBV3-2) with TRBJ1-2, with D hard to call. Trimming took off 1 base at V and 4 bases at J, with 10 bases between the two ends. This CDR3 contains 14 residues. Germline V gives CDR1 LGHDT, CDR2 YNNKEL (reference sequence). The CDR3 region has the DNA TGTGCCAGCAGCCAAGTTGGAGGCTTCTATGGCTACACCTTC. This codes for CASSQVGGFYGYTF.

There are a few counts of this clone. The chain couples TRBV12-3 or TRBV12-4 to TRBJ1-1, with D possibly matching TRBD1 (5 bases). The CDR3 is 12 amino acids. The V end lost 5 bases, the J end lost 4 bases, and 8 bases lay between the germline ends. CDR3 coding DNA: TGTGCCAGCAGTCGAGGGACCACTGAAGCTTTCTTT. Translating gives CASSRGTTEAFF.

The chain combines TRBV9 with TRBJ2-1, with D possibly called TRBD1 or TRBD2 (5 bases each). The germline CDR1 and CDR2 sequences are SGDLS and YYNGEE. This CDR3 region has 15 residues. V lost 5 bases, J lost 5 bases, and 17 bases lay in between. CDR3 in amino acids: CASSPPRGEHNEQFF. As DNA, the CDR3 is TGTGCCAGCAGTCCACCCCGGGGCGAACACAATGAGCAGTTCTTC.

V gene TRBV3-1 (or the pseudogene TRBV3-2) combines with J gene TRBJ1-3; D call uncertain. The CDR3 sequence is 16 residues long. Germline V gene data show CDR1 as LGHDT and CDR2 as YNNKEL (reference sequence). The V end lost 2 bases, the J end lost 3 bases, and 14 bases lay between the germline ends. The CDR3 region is CASSQSWQALGNTIYF. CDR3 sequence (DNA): TGTGCCAGCAGCCAATCGTGGCAGGCCCTTGGAAACACCATATATTTT.